A single T cell receptor beta chain is shown here with its context. Its antigen is as yet unknown. This sample was taken from a study of monozygotic twins with inflammatory bowel disease. Each TCR library consumed approximately 3,500 ng of total RNA. Nested amplification of TCRalpha and TCRbeta cDNA involved two PCRs of about 16 and 10 cycles. TCRdb re-called the 5' RACE reads and gives one entry per CDR3 protein, without DNA. The sample totals roughly 330,000 distinct CDR3 sequences. General study results and limits: Distinction of different T cell subtypes was not possible.

Sequences were obtained from blood. The source of this sequence is a human donor with ulcerative colitis or Crohn's disease, or a healthy co-twin of an affected twin (not recorded which).

The CDR3 sequence: CSARREVDTEAFF. The rearrangement joins TRBV20-1 to TRBJ1-1. Germline CDR1 is DFQATT and CDR2 is SNEGSKA (reference sequence). This CDR3 has 13 residues.